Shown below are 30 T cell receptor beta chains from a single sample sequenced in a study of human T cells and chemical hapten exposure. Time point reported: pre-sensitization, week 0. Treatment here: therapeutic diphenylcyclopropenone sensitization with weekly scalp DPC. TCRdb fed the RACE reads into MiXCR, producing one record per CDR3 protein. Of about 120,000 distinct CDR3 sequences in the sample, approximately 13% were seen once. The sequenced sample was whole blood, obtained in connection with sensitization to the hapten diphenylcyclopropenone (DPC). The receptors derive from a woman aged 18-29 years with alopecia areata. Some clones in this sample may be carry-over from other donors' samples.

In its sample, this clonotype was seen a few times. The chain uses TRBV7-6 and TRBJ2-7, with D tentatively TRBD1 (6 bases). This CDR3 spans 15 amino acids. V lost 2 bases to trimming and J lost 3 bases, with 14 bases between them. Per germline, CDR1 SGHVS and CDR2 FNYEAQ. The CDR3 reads CASSLIVAGDYEQYF. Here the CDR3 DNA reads TGTGCCAGCAGCTTAATTGTTGCAGGGGACTACGAGCAGTACTTC.

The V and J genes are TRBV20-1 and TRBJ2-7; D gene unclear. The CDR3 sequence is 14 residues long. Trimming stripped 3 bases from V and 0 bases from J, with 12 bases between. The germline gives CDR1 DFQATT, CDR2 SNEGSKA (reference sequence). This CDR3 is CSARAHHSSYEQYF. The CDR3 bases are TGCAGTGCTAGGGCCCACCATAGCTCCTACGAGCAGTACTTC.

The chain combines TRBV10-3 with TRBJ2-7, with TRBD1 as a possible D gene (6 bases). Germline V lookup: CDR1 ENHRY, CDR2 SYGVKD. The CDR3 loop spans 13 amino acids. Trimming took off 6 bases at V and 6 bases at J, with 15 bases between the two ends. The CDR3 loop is CAISPTGSGEQYF. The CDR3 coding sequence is TGTGCCATCAGCCCGACAGGCTCGGGCGAGCAGTACTTC.

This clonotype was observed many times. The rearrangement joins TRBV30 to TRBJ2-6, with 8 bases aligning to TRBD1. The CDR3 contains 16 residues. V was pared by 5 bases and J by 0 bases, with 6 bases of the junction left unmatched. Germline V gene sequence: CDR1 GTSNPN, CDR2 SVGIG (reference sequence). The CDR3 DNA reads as TGTGCCTGGGCGGGGACAGGCGTCTCTGGGGCCAACGTCCTGACTTTC. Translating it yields CAWAGTGVSGANVLTF.

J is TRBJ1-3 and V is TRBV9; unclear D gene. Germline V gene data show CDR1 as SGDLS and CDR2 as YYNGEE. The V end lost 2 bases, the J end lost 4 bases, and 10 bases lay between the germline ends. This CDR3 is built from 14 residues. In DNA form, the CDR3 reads TGTGCCAGCAGCGTTGGGTCTGGAGGAAACACCATATATTTT. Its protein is CASSVGSGGNTIYF.

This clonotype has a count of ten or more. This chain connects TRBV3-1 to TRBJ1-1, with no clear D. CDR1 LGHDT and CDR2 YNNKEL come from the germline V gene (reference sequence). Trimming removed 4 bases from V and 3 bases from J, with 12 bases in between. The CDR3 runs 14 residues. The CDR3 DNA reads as TGTGCCAGCAGCCGCCGGGCCAGCGACACTGAAGCTTTCTTT. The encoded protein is CASSRRASDTEAFF.

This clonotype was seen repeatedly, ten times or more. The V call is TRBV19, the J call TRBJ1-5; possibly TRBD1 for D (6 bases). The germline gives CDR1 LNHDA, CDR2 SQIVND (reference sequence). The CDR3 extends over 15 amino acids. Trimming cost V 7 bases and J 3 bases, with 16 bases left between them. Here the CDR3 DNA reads TGTGCCAGTAAGGAGGCCAGGGGACTCAATCAGCCCCAGCATTTT. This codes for CASKEARGLNQPQHF.

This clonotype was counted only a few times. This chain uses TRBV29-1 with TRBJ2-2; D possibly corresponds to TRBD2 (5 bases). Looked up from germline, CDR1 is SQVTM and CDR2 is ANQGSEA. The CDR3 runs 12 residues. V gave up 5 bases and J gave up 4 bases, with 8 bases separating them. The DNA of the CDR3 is TGCAGCGTTACTAGAGGCACCGGGGAGCTGTTTTTT. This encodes CSVTRGTGELFF.

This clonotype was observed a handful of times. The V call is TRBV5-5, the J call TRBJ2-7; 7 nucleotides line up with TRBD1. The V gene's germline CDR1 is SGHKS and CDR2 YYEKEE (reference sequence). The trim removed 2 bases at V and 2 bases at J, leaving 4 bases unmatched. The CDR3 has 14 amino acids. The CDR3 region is CASSFAGGAYEQYF. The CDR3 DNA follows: TGTGCCAGCAGCTTCGCAGGGGGTGCCTACGAGCAGTACTTC.

The CDR3 here is CSARSRSTQPYEQYF. The CDR3 DNA reads TGCAGTGCTAGGAGCCGGTCTACACAACCCTACGAGCAGTACTTC. The V gene is TRBV20-1, the J gene TRBJ2-7; D is unclear. The V gene's germline CDR1 is DFQATT and CDR2 SNEGSKA (reference sequence). The V and J ends lost 3 bases and 2 bases respectively, with 17 bases between them. The CDR3 is 15 amino acids.

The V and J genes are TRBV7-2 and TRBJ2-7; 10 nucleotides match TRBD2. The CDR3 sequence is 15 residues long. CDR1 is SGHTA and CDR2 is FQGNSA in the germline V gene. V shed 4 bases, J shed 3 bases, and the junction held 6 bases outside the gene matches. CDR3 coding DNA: TGTGCCAGCAGCTCCGGAGTAGCGGGGGGCTACGAGCAGTACTTC. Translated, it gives CASSSGVAGGYEQYF.

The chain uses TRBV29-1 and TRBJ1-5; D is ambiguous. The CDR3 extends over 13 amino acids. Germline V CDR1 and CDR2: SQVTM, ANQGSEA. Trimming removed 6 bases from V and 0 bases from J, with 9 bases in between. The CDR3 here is CSVQKNSNQPQHF. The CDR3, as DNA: TGCAGCGTACAGAAAAATAGCAATCAGCCCCAGCATTTT. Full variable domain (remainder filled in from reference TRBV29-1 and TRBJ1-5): SAVISQKPSRDICQRGTSLTIQCQVDSQVTMMFWYRQQPGQSLTLIATANQGSEATYESGFVIDKFPISRPNLTFSTLTVSNMSPEDSSIYLCSVQKNSNQPQHFGDGTRLSIL.

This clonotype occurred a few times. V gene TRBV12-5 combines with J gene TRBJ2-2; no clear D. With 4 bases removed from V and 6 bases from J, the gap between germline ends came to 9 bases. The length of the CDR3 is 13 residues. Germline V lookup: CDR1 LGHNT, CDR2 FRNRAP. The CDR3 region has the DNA TGTGCTAGTGGTTCCCCCAGATCCGGGGAGCTGTTTTTT. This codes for CASGSPRSGELFF. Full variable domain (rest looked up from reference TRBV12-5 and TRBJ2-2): DARVTQTPRHKVTEMGQEVTMRCQPILGHNTVFWYRQTMMQGLELLAYFRNRAPLDDSGMPKDRFSAEMPDATLATLKIQPSEPRDSAVYFCASGSPRSGELFFGEGSRLTVL.

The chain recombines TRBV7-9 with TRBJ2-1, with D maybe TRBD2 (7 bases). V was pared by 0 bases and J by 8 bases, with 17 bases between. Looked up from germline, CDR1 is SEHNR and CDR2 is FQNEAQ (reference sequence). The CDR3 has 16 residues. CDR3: CASSLAGGPIHHEQFF. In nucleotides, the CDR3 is TGTGCCAGCAGCTTAGCCGGGGGGCCTATCCACCATGAGCAGTTCTTC.

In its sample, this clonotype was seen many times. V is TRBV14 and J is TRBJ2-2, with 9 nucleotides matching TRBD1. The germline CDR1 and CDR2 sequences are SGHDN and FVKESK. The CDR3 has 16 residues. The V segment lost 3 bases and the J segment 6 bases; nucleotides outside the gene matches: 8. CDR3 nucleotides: TGTGCCAGCAGCCACCGGACAGGGGTCTTCGCCGGGGAGCTGTTTTTT. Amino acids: CASSHRTGVFAGELFF.

The CDR3 bases are TGTGCCAGCAGCCCCCGGGCCCGGACCTACGAGCAGTACTTC. Translation gives CASSPRARTYEQYF. The rearrangement joins TRBV4-2 to TRBJ2-7; D uncertain. The CDR3 has 14 amino acids. V was trimmed by 4 bases and J by 2 bases, leaving 12 bases between them. Germline lookup yields CDR1 LGHNA and CDR2 YNFKEQ.

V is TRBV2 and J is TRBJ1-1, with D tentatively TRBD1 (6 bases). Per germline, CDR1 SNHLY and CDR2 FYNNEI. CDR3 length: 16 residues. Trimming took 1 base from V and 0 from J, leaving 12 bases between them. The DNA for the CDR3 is TGTGCCAGCAGTGAAGATAAAGGGGGGATGAACACTGAAGCTTTCTTT. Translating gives CASSEDKGGMNTEAFF.

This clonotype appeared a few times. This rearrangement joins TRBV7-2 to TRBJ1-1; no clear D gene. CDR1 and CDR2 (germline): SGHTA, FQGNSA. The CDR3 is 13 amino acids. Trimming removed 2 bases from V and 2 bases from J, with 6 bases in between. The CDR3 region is CASSLWVNTEAFF. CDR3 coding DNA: TGTGCCAGCAGCTTATGGGTTAACACTGAAGCTTTCTTT.

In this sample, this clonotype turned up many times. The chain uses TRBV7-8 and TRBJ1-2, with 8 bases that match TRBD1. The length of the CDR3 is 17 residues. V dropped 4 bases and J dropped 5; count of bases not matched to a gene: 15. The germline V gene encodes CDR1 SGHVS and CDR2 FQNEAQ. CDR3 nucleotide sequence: TGTGCCAGCAGCTCCGTGGGACAGGCCAACCGTCCTTATGGCTACACCTTC. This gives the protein CASSSVGQANRPYGYTF. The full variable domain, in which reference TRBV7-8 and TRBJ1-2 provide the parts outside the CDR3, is GAGVSQSPRYKVAKRGQDVALRCDPISGHVSLFWYQQALGQGPEFLTYFQNEAQLDKSGLPSDRFFAERPEGSVSTLKIQRTQQEDSAVYLCASSSVGQANRPYGYTFGSGTRLTVV.

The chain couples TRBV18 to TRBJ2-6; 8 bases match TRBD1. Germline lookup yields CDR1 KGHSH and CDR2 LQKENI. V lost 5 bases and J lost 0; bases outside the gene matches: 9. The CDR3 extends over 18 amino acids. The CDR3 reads CASSSTGVPFSGANVLTF. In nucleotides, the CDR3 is TGTGCCAGCTCATCGACAGGGGTACCCTTCTCTGGGGCCAACGTCCTGACTTTC. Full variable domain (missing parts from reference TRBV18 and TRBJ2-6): NAGVMQNPRHLVRRRGQEARLRCSPMKGHSHVYWYRQLPEEGLKFMVYLQKENIIDESGMPKERFSAEFPKEGPSILRIQQVVRGDSAAYFCASSSTGVPFSGANVLTFGAGSRLTVL.

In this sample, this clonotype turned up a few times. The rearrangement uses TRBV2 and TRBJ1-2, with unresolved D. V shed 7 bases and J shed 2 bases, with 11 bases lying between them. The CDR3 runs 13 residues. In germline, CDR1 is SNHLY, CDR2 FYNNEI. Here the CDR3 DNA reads TGTGCCAGCAAGCCGACAAAGAACTATGGCTACACCTTC. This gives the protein CASKPTKNYGYTF.

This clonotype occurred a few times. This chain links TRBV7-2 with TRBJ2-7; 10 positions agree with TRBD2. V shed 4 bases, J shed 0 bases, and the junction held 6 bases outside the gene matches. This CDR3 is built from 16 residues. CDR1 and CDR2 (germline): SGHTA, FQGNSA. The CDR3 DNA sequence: TGTGCCAGCAGCTCATCTAGCGGGGGACCCTCCTACGAGCAGTACTTC. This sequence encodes CASSSSSGGPSYEQYF.

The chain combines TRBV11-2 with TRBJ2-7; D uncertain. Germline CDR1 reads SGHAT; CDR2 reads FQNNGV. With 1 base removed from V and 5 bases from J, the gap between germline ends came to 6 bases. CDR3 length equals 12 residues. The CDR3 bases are TGTGCCAGCAGCTTAGGGACCGACGAGCAGTACTTC. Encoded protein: CASSLGTDEQYF.

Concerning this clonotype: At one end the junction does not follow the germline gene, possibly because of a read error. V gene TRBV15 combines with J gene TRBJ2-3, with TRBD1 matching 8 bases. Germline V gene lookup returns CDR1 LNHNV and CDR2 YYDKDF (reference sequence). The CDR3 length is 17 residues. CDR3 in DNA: TGTGCCACCAGCAGAGACTGGACAGGGATAGGCACAGTTACGCAGTATTTT. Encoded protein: CATSRDWTGIGTVTQYF.

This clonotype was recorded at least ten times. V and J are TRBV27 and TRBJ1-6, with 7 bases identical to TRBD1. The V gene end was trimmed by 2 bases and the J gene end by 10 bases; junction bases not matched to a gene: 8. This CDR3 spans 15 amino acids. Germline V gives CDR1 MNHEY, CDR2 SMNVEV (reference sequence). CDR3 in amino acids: CASSLIQGGNSPLHF. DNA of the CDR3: TGTGCCAGCAGTTTAATCCAGGGGGGGAACTCACCCCTCCACTTT.

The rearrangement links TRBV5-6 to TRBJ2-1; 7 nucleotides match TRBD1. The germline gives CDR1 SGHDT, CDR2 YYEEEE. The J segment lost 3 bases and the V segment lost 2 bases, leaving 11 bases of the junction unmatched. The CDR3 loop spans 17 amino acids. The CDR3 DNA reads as TGTGCCAGCAGCTTACAGACAGGGCCAGGGGTCTACAATGAGCAGTTCTTC. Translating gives CASSLQTGPGVYNEQFF.

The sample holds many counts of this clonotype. CDR3 residues: CASSLGGRMNTEAFF. The CDR3 DNA sequence: TGTGCCAGCTCACTTGGCGGGCGGATGAACACTGAAGCTTTCTTT. The chain links TRBV18 to TRBJ1-1; D unresolved. Trimming cost V 4 bases and J 0 bases, with 12 bases left between them. The CDR3 length is 15 residues. CDR1 is KGHSH, CDR2 LQKENI, per germline.

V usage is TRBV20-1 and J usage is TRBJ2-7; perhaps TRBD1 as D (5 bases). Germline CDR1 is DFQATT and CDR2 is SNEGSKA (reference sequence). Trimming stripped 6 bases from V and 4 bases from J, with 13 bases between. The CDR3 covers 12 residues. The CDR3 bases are TGCAGTGCCAGGGTTTTCGAGTACGAGCAGTACTTC. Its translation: CSARVFEYEQYF.

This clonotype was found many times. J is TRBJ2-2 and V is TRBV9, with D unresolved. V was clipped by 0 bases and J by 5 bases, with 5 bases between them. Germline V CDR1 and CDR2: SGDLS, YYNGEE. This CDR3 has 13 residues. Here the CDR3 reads CASSVARTGELFF. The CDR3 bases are TGTGCCAGCAGCGTAGCTCGGACCGGGGAGCTGTTTTTT.

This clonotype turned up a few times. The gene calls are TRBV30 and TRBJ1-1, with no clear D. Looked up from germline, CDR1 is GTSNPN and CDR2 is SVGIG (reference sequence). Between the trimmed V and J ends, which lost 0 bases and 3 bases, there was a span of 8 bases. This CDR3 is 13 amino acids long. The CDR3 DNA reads TGTGCCTGGAGTGTACGGGTGGACACTGAAGCTTTCTTT. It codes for CAWSVRVDTEAFF. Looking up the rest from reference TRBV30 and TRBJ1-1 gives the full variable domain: SQTIHQWPATLVQPVGSPLSLECTVEGTSNPNLYWYRQAAGRGLQLLFYSVGIGQISSEVPQNLSASRPQDRQFILSSKKLLLSDSGFYLCAWSVRVDTEAFFGQGTRLTVV.